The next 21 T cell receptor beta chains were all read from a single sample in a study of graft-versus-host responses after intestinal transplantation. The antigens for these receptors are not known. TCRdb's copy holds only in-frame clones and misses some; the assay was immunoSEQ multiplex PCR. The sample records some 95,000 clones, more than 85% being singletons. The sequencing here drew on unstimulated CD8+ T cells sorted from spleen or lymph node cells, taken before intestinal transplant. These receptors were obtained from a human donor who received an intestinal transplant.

The CDR3 DNA reads as TGTGCCAGCAGCTCTAGCGGGGGTTACGAGCAGTACTTC. This sequence encodes CASSSSGGYEQYF. The chain combines TRBV6-6 with TRBJ2-7; 10 bases fit TRBD2. V lost 6 bases to trimming and J lost 4 bases; unmatched junction nucleotides: 3. CDR1 is MNHNY and CDR2 is SVGAGI in the germline V gene (reference sequence). The CDR3 loop spans 13 amino acids.

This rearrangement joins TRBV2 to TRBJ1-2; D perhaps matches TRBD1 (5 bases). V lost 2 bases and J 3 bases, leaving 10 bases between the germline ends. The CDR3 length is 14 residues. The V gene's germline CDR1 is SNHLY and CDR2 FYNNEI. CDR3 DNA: TGTGCCAGCAGTGAACGGCAGGGCTACTATGGCTACACCTTC. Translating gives CASSERQGYYGYTF. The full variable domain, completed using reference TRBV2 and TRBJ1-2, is EPEVTQTPSHQVTQMGQEVILRCVPISNHLYFYWYRQILGQKVEFLVSFYNNEISEKSEIFDDQFSVERPDGSNFTLKIRSTKLEDSAMYFCASSERQGYYGYTFGSGTRLTVV.

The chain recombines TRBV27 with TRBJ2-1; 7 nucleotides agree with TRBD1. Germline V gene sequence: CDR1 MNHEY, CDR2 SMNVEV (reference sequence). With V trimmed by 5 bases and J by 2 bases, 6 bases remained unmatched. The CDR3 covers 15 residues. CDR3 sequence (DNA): TGTGCCAGCAGTGGACTGACAGGGCCCTACAATGAGCAGTTCTTC. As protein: CASSGLTGPYNEQFF.

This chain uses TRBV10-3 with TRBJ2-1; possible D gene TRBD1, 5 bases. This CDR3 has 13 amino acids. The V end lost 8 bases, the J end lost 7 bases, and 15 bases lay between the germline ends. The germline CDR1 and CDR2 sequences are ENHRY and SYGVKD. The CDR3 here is CAIARDPRNEQFF. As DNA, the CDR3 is TGTGCCATCGCCAGGGATCCGCGGAATGAGCAGTTCTTC.

The chain's CDR3 is CATSRSRDTYSSGNTIYF. The DNA of the CDR3 is TGTGCCACCAGCAGATCCCGGGACACATACTCTTCTGGAAACACCATATATTTT. This sequence joins TRBV15 and TRBJ1-3; tentative D call: TRBD1 (6 bases). CDR1 is LNHNV and CDR2 is YYDKDF in the germline V gene (reference sequence). V dropped 2 bases and J dropped 1 base, with 18 bases sitting between them. The CDR3 consists of 18 residues.

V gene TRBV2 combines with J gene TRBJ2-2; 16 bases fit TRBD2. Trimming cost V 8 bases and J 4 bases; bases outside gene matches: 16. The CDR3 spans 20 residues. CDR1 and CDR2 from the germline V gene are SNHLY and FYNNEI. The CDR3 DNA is TGTGCCAGCCTGCTCGACGCCGGGACTAGCGGGAGGGCCCGCACCGGGGAGCTGTTTTTT. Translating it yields CASLLDAGTSGRARTGELFF.

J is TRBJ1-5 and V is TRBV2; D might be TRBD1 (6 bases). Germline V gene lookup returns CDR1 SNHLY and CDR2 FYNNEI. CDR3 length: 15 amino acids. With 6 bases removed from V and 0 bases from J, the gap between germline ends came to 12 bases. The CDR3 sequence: CASRQGSYSNQPQHF. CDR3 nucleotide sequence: TGTGCCAGCAGGCAGGGGAGTTATAGCAATCAGCCCCAGCATTTT.

The CDR3 reads CASSLQGQGLGQFF. The CDR3 nucleotides are TGTGCCAGCAGTCTCCAGGGACAGGGTCTGGGGCAGTTCTTC. J is TRBJ2-1 and V is TRBV6-5; TRBD1 matches 9 bases. The CDR3 is 14 amino acids. With 5 bases clipped from V and 12 bases from J, the junction kept 11 bases outside the gene matches. Germline V gene lookup returns CDR1 MNHEY and CDR2 SVGAGI.

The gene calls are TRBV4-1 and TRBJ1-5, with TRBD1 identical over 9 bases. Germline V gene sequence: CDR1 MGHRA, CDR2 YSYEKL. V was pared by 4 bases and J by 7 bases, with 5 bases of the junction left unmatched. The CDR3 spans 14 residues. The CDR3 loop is CASSPRTGEQPQHF. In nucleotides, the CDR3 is TGCGCCAGCAGCCCCCGGACAGGGGAACAGCCCCAGCATTTT.

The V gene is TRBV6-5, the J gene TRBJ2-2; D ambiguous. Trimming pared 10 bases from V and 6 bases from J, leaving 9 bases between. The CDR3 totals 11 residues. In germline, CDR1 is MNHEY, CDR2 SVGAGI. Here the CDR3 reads CATEESGELFF. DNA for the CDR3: TGTGCCACAGAGGAATCCGGGGAGCTGTTTTTT.

The DNA of the CDR3 is TGTGCCAGCAGCGTAGTGTCTTCCTACAATGAGCAGTTCTTC. It translates to CASSVVSSYNEQFF. The rearrangement joins TRBV9 to TRBJ2-1; D uncertain. Per the germline V gene, CDR1 is SGDLS and CDR2 is YYNGEE. The CDR3 runs to 14 residues. Trimming stripped 0 bases from V and 1 base from J, with 5 bases between.

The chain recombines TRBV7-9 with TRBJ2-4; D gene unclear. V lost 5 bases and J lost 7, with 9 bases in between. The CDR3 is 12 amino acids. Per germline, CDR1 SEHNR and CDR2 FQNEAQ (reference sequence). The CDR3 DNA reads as TGTGCCAGCAGCCTACTCTCGAACATTCAGTACTTC. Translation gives CASSLLSNIQYF.

CDR3 amino acids: CASRTPGEGNEKLFF. CDR3 nucleotide sequence: TGTGCCAGCAGAACCCCAGGGGAGGGTAATGAAAAACTGTTTTTT. This chain connects TRBV2 to TRBJ1-4; perhaps TRBD1 as D (6 bases). The germline V gene has CDR1 SNHLY and CDR2 FYNNEI. Trimming shortened V by 6 bases and J by 4 bases, and 15 bases separated the two germline ends. CDR3 length: 15 amino acids.

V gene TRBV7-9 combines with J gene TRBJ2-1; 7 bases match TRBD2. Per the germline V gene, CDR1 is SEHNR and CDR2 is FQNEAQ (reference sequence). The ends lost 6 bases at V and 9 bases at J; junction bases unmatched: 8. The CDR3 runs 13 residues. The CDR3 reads CASSLGGSSEQFF. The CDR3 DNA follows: TGTGCCAGCAGTCTCGGCGGGAGTAGTGAGCAGTTCTTC.

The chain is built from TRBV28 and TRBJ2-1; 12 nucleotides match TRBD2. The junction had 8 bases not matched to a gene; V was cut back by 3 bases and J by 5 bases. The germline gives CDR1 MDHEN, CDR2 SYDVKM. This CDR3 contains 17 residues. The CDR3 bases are TGTGCCAGCAGTTTGGGCCCCGGACTAGCGGGAAACAATGAGCAGTTCTTC. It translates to CASSLGPGLAGNNEQFF.

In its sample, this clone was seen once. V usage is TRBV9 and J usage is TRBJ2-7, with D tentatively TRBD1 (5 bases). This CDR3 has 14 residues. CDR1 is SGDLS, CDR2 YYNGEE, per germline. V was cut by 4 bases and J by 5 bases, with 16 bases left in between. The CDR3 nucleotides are TGTGCCAGCAGCCCCGGGCAGGGTTCCGACGAGCAGTACTTC. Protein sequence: CASSPGQGSDEQYF.

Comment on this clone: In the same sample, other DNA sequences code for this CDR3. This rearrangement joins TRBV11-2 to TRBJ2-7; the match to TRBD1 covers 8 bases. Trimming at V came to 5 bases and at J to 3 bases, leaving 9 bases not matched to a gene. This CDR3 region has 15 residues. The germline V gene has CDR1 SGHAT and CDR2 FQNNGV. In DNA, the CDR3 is TGTGCCAGCAGCCTTGGGGCAGGGGGCCTCTACGAGCAGTACTTC. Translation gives CASSLGAGGLYEQYF.

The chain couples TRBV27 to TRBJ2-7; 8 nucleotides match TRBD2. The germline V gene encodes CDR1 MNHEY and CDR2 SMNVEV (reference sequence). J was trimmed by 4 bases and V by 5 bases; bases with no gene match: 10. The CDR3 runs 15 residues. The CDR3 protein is CASSQGRGAYYEQYF. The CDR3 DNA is TGTGCCAGCAGTCAAGGGCGGGGGGCCTATTACGAGCAGTACTTC.

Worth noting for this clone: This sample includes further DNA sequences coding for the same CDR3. CDR3 residues: CASSLSAGNTEAFF. The CDR3 DNA is TGTGCCAGCAGTTTATCAGCGGGGAACACTGAAGCTTTCTTT. The J gene is TRBJ1-1, the V gene TRBV27; D is uncertain. This CDR3 comprises 14 residues. V was shortened by 0 bases and J by 1 base, with 6 bases between the two germline ends. In germline, CDR1 is MNHEY, CDR2 SMNVEV (reference sequence).

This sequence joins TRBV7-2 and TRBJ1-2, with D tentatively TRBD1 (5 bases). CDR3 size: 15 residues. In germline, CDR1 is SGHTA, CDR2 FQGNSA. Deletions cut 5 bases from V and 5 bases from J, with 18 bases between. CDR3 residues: CASSTIRGTRYGYTF. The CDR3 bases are TGTGCCAGCAGCACAATTCGGGGGACGAGGTATGGCTACACCTTC.

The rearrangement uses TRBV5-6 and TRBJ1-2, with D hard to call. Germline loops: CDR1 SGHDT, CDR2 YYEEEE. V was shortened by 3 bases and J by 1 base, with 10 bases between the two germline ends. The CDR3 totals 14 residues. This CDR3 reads CASSSAGVNYGYTF. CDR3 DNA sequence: TGTGCCAGCAGCTCTGCCGGGGTTAACTATGGCTACACCTTC.